Detailed here is one TCR beta chain. Its target is unknown. This sample was taken from a study of liver allograft versus peripheral blood T cells. Overall study context: Repertoires of T cell receptors in transplanted livers were compared with recipients' peripheral blood repertoires. General observations from the study: Intragraft T cell receptor repertoires of liver allografts were reportedly distinct from those in peripheral blood.

TCRdb independently ran MiXCR on the reads; one entry per CDR3 protein. This table holds about 13,000 distinct CDR3 sequences, under 20% found once. The CDR3 has 15 residues. The germline V gene encodes CDR1 DFQATT and CDR2 SNEGSKA (reference sequence). V lost 0 bases and J 4 bases, leaving 15 bases between the germline ends. This chain joins TRBV20-1 and TRBJ1-2; D is possibly TRBD1 (6 bases). This clonotype was sampled from a human patient who had a liver transplant. A share of the T cells may be of graft donor origin. The DNA of the CDR3 is TGCAGTGCTAGAGATGGGGAACAGGGTACCTATGGCTACACCTTC. It yields the protein CSARDGEQGTYGYTF.